This TCR beta chain is from a study of cytomegalovirus exposure and HLA in healthy donors. General study findings and limits: The authors reported that TCR beta sequences could predict HLA-A and HLA-B alleles. These predictions were accurate for most subjects in the first cohort. Investigators reported 150 to 200 TCR beta chains as tied to cytomegalovirus.

The CDR3 runs 11 residues. Germline V gene lookup returns CDR1 SQVTM and CDR2 ANQGSEA. V lost 4 bases to trimming and J lost 8 bases; unmatched junction nucleotides: 2. It was with 60 Vbeta and 13 Jbeta primers that the PCR ran. Data came from immunoSEQ multiplex PCR; TCRdb stores just in-frame clones and leaves some out. Recorded for this sample: tens of thousands of clones. Remarks on this clone: Its antigen is still unknown.

The TCR comes from a man aged 18-30 years in good health and CMV-seropositive. Sequencing was done on a sample of PBMCs. The gene calls are TRBV29-1 and TRBJ1-2; the match to TRBD1 covers 9 bases. The CDR3 loop is CSVGTGDGYTF. CDR3 DNA: TGCAGCGTTGGGACAGGGGACGGCTACACCTTC.